This note documents a single TCR beta chain sequence. This specimen comes from a study of shared clonotypes between healthy human individuals. Study details: The donor pool was made up of two women and a few men aged 18 to 49.

Assay used: immunoSEQ multiplex PCR; TCRdb lists only in-frame clones, some missing. This sample carries about 450,000 clones, 70% to 80% of them seen once, and the ten largest clones take approximately 12%. CDR3 length: 17 amino acids. Germline values: CDR1 SGHTA, CDR2 FQGTGA. V was trimmed by 2 bases and J by 0 bases, leaving 11 bases between them. The sequence came from a middle-aged woman in good health. Some clones in this sample may be carry-over from other donors' samples. This chain uses TRBV7-3 with TRBJ2-6; D is unclear. Sequenced sample: PBMCs. This chain's CDR3 is CASSLDTSSSGANVLTF. DNA for the CDR3: TGTGCCAGCAGCTTAGACACATCTAGCTCTGGGGCCAACGTCCTGACTTTC.